This is a list of T cell receptor beta chains from one sample in a study of long-term antiretroviral therapy in people with HIV. Clones were sequenced by immunoSEQ multiplex PCR, and TCRdb holds only the in-frame ones, with some missing. Among roughly 16,000 clones, 85% to 95% were seen once, and the ten largest hold over 1.1%. Sample: unsorted PBMCs, taken more than 10 years after starting antiretroviral therapy. These receptors all stem from a young man with HIV. Each CDR3 is given with its conserved first and last residue. Each record gives: J gene, V gene, CDR3 protein.

>TRBJ2-1|TRBV11-2
CASSLDWTSGGADEQFF
>TRBJ1-3|TRBV19
CASSRGAVFSGNTIYF
>TRBJ1-4|TRBV5-5
CASSLSGTGGANEKLFF
>TRBJ1-6|TRBV7-8
CASSSRTGYNSPLHF
>TRBJ1-2|TRBV2
CASVGQGVVGYTF
>TRBJ2-2|TRBV7-9
CASSLLTANTGELFF
>TRBJ1-2|TRBV19
CASSIVAGANYGYTF
>TRBJ2-6|TRBV27
CASSRTFSGANVLTF
>TRBJ1-2|TRBV28
CASSLNRGIGYTF
>TRBJ2-3|TRBV21-1
CASSNVQKGAGDTQYF
>TRBJ1-3|TRBV30
CAWSWGTSGNTIYF
>TRBJ2-3|TRBV6-4
CASSEGLAGGPDTQYF
>TRBJ2-7|TRBV7-2
CASSSPASGGHSYEQYF
>TRBJ1-1|TRBV14
CASSSEGRRAFF
>TRBJ1-4|TRBV6-4
CASRKTGGPNEKLFF
>TRBJ2-5|TRBV5-1
CASSQAPGILETQYF
>TRBJ2-5|TRBV7-8
CASSLVGRETQYF
>TRBJ1-5|TRBV5-8
CASSPRQGAVQPQHF
>TRBJ2-7|TRBV7-9
CASSLNFGAPDYEQYF
>TRBJ1-3|TRBV5-5
CASSVGTEGYSGNTIYF
>TRBJ1-2|TRBV7-2
CASSLRGQTNYGYTF
>TRBJ2-3|TRBV5-4
CASSLAGITDTQYF
>TRBJ2-3|TRBV27
CASSMTTISTDTQYF
>TRBJ1-3|TRBV4-2
CASSQERSSGNTIYF
>TRBJ2-7|TRBV6-1
CASSEVADSYEQYF
>TRBJ1-6|TRBV5-1
CASSLGGSSYNSPLHF
>TRBJ1-1|TRBV28
CASSSPGLGTEAFF
>TRBJ2-1|TRBV6-1
CASSEAGRGDEQFF
>TRBJ2-7|TRBV5-1
CASSLPQVPQYF
>TRBJ2-7|TRBV13
CASSPTGSSYEQYF
>TRBJ2-5|TRBV6-5
CASTRDRMGTQYF
>TRBJ2-3|TRBV5-1
CASSLAGTDYYTDTQYF